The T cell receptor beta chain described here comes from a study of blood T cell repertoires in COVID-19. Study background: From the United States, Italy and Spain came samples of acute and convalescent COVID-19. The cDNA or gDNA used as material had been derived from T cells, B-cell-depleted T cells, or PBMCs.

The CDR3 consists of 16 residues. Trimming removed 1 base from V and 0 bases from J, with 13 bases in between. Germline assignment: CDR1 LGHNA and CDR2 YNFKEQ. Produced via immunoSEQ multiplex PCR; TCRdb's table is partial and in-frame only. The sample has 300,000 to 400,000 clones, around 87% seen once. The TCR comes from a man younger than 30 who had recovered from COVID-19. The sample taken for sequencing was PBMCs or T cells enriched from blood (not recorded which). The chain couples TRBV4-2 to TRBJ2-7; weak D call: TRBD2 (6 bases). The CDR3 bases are TGTGCCAGCAGCCAAGGGGGGGACCTGGGCTCCTACGAGCAGTACTTC. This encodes CASSQGGDLGSYEQYF.